Following are 11 T cell receptor beta chains from one sample sequenced in a study of cytomegalovirus exposure and HLA in healthy donors. The PCR used 60 Vbeta and 13 Jbeta primers. Sequencing was performed with immunoSEQ multiplex PCR; in TCRdb, only in-frame clones are kept and a portion is missing. This sample carries more than 150,000 clones, about 80% of them seen once, and the ten largest clones take around an eighth. Sequences were obtained from PBMCs. Receptors were obtained from a man in his fifties in good health and CMV-seropositive.

The rearrangement joins TRBV5-1 to TRBJ1-2, with 7 bases that match TRBD1. The V segment lost 0 bases and the J segment 8 bases; nucleotides outside the gene matches: 13. The CDR3 sequence is 16 residues long. Per the germline V gene, CDR1 is SGHRS and CDR2 is YFSETQ. CDR3: CASSLVEGGRGDGYTF. DNA for the CDR3: TGCGCCAGCAGCTTGGTAGAGGGAGGCAGGGGGGACGGCTACACCTTC. Based on the CDR3 plus reference TRBV5-1 and TRBJ1-2, the full variable domain is KAGVTQTPRYLIKTRGQQVTLSCSPISGHRSVSWYQQTPGQGLQFLFEYFSETQRNKGNFPGRFSGRQFSNSRSEMNVSTLELGDSALYLCASSLVEGGRGDGYTFGSGTRLTVV.

The CDR3 sequence is CASSSPGQGPQDTQYF. The DNA for the CDR3 is TGTGCCAGCAGCTCACCGGGACAGGGACCACAGGATACGCAGTATTTT. The V and J genes are TRBV7-3 and TRBJ2-3; 9 nucleotides match TRBD1. The CDR3 extends over 16 amino acids. J gave up 6 bases and V 4 bases, and 11 bases lay outside the gene matches. From germline, CDR1 is SGHTA and CDR2 FQGTGA.

The rearrangement joins TRBV27 to TRBJ2-2; 8 bases agree with TRBD2. Germline lookup yields CDR1 MNHEY and CDR2 SMNVEV (reference sequence). The CDR3 length is 17 residues. Germline trimming cut 8 bases from V and 2 bases from J; bases unmatched to any gene: 13. DNA for the CDR3: TGTGCCAGCCGCCGGGGGGGGTTGGTGGGAAACACCGGGGAGCTGTTTTTT. It specifies CASRRGGLVGNTGELFF.

The genes are TRBV6-1 and TRBJ2-5; 10 positions match TRBD2. The J call may be in error: the DNA end matches TRBJ2-7 better. The CDR3 runs 15 residues. Per germline, CDR1 MNHNS and CDR2 SASEGT. In nucleotides, the CDR3 is TGTGCCAGCAGTGAAGAAGCGGGGGGGCCTTACGAGCAGTACTTC. Amino acid sequence: CASSEEAGGPYEQYF.

The J gene is TRBJ1-5, the V gene TRBV9; D is ambiguous. The length of the CDR3 is 14 residues. The germline V and J ends were trimmed by 4 bases and 3 bases, with 11 bases remaining between them. CDR1 is SGDLS and CDR2 is YYNGEE in the germline V gene. CDR3 DNA: TGTGCCAGCAGCCCCGGGGAGGTCAATCAGCCCCAGCATTTT. Protein product: CASSPGEVNQPQHF.

The chain joins TRBV29-1 to TRBJ2-6, with TRBD2 as a possible D gene (5 bases). The germline V gene has CDR1 SQVTM and CDR2 ANQGSEA. Trimming pared 3 bases from V and 8 bases from J, leaving 11 bases between. The CDR3 is 13 amino acids. The DNA for the CDR3 is TGCAGCGTTGAGGAGGACCGGTCCAACGTCCTGACTTTC. Amino acids: CSVEEDRSNVLTF.

The V call is TRBV2, the J call TRBJ2-1; 10 bases are shared with TRBD1. This CDR3 has 13 residues. Unmatched junction bases numbered 5, after V lost 8 bases and J lost 7 bases. Per the germline V gene, CDR1 is SNHLY and CDR2 is FYNNEI. The CDR3 here is CASYGQGENEQFF. The CDR3 DNA sequence: TGTGCCAGCTACGGACAGGGGGAGAATGAGCAGTTCTTC.

The J gene is TRBJ2-7, the V gene TRBV5-1; weak D call: TRBD1 (5 bases). V gave up 1 base and J gave up 3 bases, with 20 bases separating them. The CDR3 is 17 amino acids. Looked up from germline, CDR1 is SGHRS and CDR2 is YFSETQ. The CDR3 spells CASSLWAVGEGGYEQYV. Written as DNA, the CDR3 is TGCGCCAGCAGCTTGTGGGCGGTAGGGGAAGGTGGCTACGAGCAGTACGTC.

The CDR3 here is CASRPVTGRDEQYF. DNA for the CDR3: TGTGCCAGCAGACCCGTCACAGGGAGGGACGAGCAGTACTTC. This chain connects TRBV6-6 to TRBJ2-7; maybe TRBD2 (7 bases). Germline V lookup: CDR1 MNHNY, CDR2 SVGAGI (reference sequence). CDR3 length: 14 residues. The V end was cut by 6 bases, the J end by 5 bases, with 17 bases between.

The V gene is TRBV11-2, the J gene TRBJ1-1; 9 positions match TRBD1. CDR1 and CDR2 (germline): SGHAT, FQNNGV. The CDR3 totals 13 residues. Losses at the gene ends were 5 bases for V and 9 bases for J; bases not matched to a gene: 7. The CDR3 DNA reads as TGTGCCAGCAGCCCCGGGACAGGGACTCAAGCTTTCTTT. This encodes CASSPGTGTQAFF. Variable domain in full (rest from reference TRBV11-2 and TRBJ1-1): EAGVAQSPRYKIIEKRQSVAFWCNPISGHATLYWYQQILGQGPKLLIQFQNNGVVDDSQLPKDRFSAERLKGVDSTLKIQPAKLEDSAVYLCASSPGTGTQAFFGQGTRLTVV.

This clone was recorded only once. The CDR3 nucleotides are TGCGCCAGCAGCGCCAGCACAGGGCTTTCTGGAAACACCATATATTTT. This gives the protein CASSASTGLSGNTIYF. This chain joins TRBV5-1 and TRBJ1-3; D possibly corresponds to TRBD1 (6 bases). The V gene's germline CDR1 is SGHRS and CDR2 YFSETQ. CDR3 size: 16 residues. V was shortened by 4 bases and J by 1 base, with 15 bases between the two germline ends. Drawing the rest from reference TRBV5-1 and TRBJ1-3, the complete variable domain is KAGVTQTPRYLIKTRGQQVTLSCSPISGHRSVSWYQQTPGQGLQFLFEYFSETQRNKGNFPGRFSGRQFSNSRSEMNVSTLELGDSALYLCASSASTGLSGNTIYFGEGSWLTVV.